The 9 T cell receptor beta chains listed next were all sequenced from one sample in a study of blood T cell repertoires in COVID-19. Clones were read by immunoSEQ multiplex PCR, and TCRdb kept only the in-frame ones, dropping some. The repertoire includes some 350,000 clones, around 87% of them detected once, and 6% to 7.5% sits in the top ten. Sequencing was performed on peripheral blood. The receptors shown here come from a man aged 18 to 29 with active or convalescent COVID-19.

DNA of the CDR3: TGTGCCAGCGCTAGCGTCAGCTCCTACAATGAGCAGTTCTTC. This codes for CASASVSSYNEQFF. The chain carries TRBV27 and TRBJ2-1; tentatively, D is TRBD2 (6 bases). This CDR3 has 14 residues. Per the germline V gene, CDR1 is MNHEY and CDR2 is SMNVEV (reference sequence). V was shortened by 8 bases and J by 0 bases, with 11 bases between the two germline ends.

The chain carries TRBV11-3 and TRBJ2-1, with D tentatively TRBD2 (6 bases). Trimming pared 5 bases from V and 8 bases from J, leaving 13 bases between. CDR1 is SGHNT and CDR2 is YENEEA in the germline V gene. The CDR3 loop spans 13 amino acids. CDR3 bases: TGTGCCAGCAGCCCTCCGGGGAGGTATGAGCAGTTCTTC. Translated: CASSPPGRYEQFF.

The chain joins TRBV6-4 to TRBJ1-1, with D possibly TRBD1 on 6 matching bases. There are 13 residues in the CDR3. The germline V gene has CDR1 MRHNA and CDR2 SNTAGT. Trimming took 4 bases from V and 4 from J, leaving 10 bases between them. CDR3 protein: CASSATGTTEAFF. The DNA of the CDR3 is TGTGCCAGCAGTGCTACAGGGACCACTGAAGCTTTCTTT.

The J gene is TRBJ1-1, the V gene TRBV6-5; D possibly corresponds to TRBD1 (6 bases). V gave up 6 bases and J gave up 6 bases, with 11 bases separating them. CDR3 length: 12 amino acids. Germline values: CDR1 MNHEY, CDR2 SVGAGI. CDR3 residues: CASSLTGSEAFF. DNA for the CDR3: TGTGCCAGCAGCCTCACAGGGTCTGAAGCTTTCTTT.

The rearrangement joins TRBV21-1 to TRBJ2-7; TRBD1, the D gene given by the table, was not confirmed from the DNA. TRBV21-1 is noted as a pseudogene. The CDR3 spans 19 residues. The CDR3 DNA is TGTGCCAGCAGCCCAGGCCCTCCTGTGGCCCCCATGAGCTCCTACGAGCAGTACTTC. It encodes CASSPGPPVAPMSSYEQYF.

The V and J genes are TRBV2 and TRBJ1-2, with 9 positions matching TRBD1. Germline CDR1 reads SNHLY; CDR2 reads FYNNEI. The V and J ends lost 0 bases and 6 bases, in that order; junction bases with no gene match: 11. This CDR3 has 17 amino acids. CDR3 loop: CASSEAGTGSVGNGYTF. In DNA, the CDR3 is TGTGCCAGCAGTGAAGCGGGGACAGGGTCAGTGGGGAATGGCTACACCTTC.

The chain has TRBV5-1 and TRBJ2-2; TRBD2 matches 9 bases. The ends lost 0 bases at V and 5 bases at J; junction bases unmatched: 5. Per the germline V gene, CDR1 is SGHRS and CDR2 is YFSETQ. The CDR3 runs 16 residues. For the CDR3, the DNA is TGCGCCAGCAGCTTGGTCGCGGGAGGGTGGACCGGGGAGCTGTTTTTT. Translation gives CASSLVAGGWTGELFF.

The CDR3 bases are TGTGCCAGCTCGAACAGGACGAATGAAAAACTGTTTTTT. Translating gives CASSNRTNEKLFF. V and J are TRBV19 and TRBJ1-4, with D possibly matching TRBD1 (5 bases). The CDR3 runs to 13 residues. The V and J ends lost 9 bases and 5 bases respectively, with 13 bases between them. Germline V CDR1 and CDR2: LNHDA, SQIVND (reference sequence).

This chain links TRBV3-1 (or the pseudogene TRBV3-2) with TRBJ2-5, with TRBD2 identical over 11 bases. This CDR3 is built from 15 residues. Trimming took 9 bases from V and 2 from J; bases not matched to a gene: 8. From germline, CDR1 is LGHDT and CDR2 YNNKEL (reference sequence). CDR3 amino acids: CASGGLAASQETQYF. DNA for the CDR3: TGTGCCAGTGGGGGACTAGCGGCTTCACAAGAGACCCAGTACTTC.